This is a list of T cell receptor beta chains from one sample in a study of shared clonotypes between healthy human individuals. Clones were read by immunoSEQ multiplex PCR, and TCRdb kept only the in-frame ones, dropping some. The data contain 2 million or so clones, about 95% of them singletons. The specimen sequenced was naive CD8+ T cells sorted from blood. The receptors shown here come from a man aged 18 to 29 in good health. Each CDR3 is given with its conserved first and last residue. Fields, in order: J gene, clone size, V gene, D gene, CDR3 DNA, CDR3 protein. The D gene is left open where the match is weak. Some rows mark clone size as missing; the rest say once, few, many or name a class of expanded clone.

J: TRBJ2-1; size: .; V: TRBV5-6; D: TRBD2; DNA: TGTGCCAGCAGCTCCACTCTAGCGGGAGTTTATGCTGAGCAGTTCTTC; CDR3: CASSSTLAGVYAEQFF
J: TRBJ1-2; size: .; V: TRBV29-1; D: TRBD1; DNA: TGCAGCGTTTTGACAGGGTCTAACTATGGCTACACCTTC; CDR3: CSVLTGSNYGYTF
J: TRBJ2-5; size: .; V: TRBV4-3; D: .; DNA: TGCGCCAGCAGCCAAGAGGTAGATCTGGAGACCCAGTACTTC; CDR3: CASSQEVDLETQYF
J: TRBJ2-5; size: .; V: TRBV29-1; D: .; DNA: TGCAGCGTTCTACATGAAAGGGGAGAGACCCAGTACTTC; CDR3: CSVLHERGETQYF
J: TRBJ1-3; size: once; V: TRBV28; D: TRBD1; DNA: TGTGCCAGCAGTTCCAGAGTAGGGGGCGCAGAATCTGGAAACACCATATATTTT; CDR3: CASSSRVGGAESGNTIYF
J: TRBJ1-1; size: .; V: TRBV7-9; D: .; DNA: TGTGCCAGCAGCTTAGGGGCAGGGCCCACTGAAGCTTTCTTT; CDR3: CASSLGAGPTEAFF
J: TRBJ1-3; size: .; V: TRBV5-4; D: TRBD1; DNA: TGTGCCAGCAGCCCGGACAGGGTCTCTGGAAACACCATATATTTT; CDR3: CASSPDRVSGNTIYF
J: TRBJ2-7; size: .; V: TRBV13; D: TRBD2; DNA: TGTGCCAGCAGCTTAGGCGGCGGGGGGGAGCAGTACTTC; CDR3: CASSLGGGGEQYF
J: TRBJ2-7; size: .; V: TRBV9; D: TRBD1; DNA: TGTGCCAGCAGCCCCCAGGACAGGGGGCGATACGAGCAGTACTTC; CDR3: CASSPQDRGRYEQYF
J: TRBJ1-2; size: .; V: TRBV13; D: TRBD1; DNA: TGTGCCAGCAGCCCCGGGACAGGGACGGATGGCTACACCTTC; CDR3: CASSPGTGTDGYTF
J: TRBJ2-1; size: .; V: TRBV2; D: .; DNA: TGTGCCAGCAGTACTAGTCTCTCCTACAATGAGCAGTTCTTC; CDR3: CASSTSLSYNEQFF
J: TRBJ1-2; size: .; V: TRBV27; D: TRBD1; DNA: TGTGCCAGCAGTTTAACAGGGGGCGATAGCTATGGCTACACCTTC; CDR3: CASSLTGGDSYGYTF
J: TRBJ1-2; size: .; V: TRBV7-9; D: .; DNA: TGTGCCAGCAGCTTAGGAGCCGGCAGCTATGGCTACACCTTC; CDR3: CASSLGAGSYGYTF
J: TRBJ1-3; size: .; V: TRBV6-6; D: .; DNA: TGTGCCAGCAGTTTTCCCCTCATGGGGGAGGGGAACACCATATATTTT; CDR3: CASSFPLMGEGNTIYF
J: TRBJ1-2; size: .; V: TRBV6-6; D: .; DNA: TGTGCCAGCAGAAAGGACAGCAACTATGGCTACACCTTC; CDR3: CASRKDSNYGYTF
J: TRBJ1-2; size: once; V: TRBV5-6; D: .; DNA: TGTGCCAGCAGCTTGGAACAGTTCTATGGCTACACCTTC; CDR3: CASSLEQFYGYTF
J: TRBJ1-3; size: once; V: TRBV15; D: TRBD1; DNA: TGTGCCACCAGCAGTGCACAGGGGTTGACTGGAAACACCATATATTTT; CDR3: CATSSAQGLTGNTIYF